Given below is one T cell receptor beta chain in context. Germline V gene sequence: CDR1 SGHRS, CDR2 YFSETQ. The ends lost 2 bases at V and 7 bases at J; junction bases unmatched: 7. The CDR3 covers 14 residues. This record belongs to a study of blood T cell repertoires in COVID-19. Study-level information: Both acute and convalescent COVID-19 samples were obtained from the United States, Italy and Spain. The cDNA or gDNA used as material had been derived from T cells, B-cell-depleted T cells, or PBMCs.

In the authors' methods: Cell counts per sample came from amplifying reference gene primers. Produced via immunoSEQ multiplex PCR; TCRdb's table is partial and in-frame only. Clone size and the V and J calls come from that table; the DNA yielded D and trimming. Here the sample spans approximately 71,000 clones, around 79% being singletons. The chain is built from TRBV5-1 and TRBJ2-7, with TRBD2 identical over 9 bases. The sequenced sample consisted of peripheral blood. This TCR was sampled from a man aged 60 to 75 with active or convalescent COVID-19. CDR3 amino acids: CASSFQAGGGEQYF. The CDR3 DNA reads as TGCGCCAGCAGCTTCCAAGCGGGGGGTGGTGAGCAGTACTTC.